A selection of T cell receptor beta chains follows, all from one sample in a study of blood T cell repertoires in COVID-19. Method: immunoSEQ multiplex PCR; TCRdb's copy keeps in-frame clones and lacks some. The profile shows approximately 99,000 clones, around 87% of them singletons. What was sequenced was peripheral blood. The receptors were sampled from a human donor in a cohort sampled during active COVID-19. The CDR3 runs from the conserved cysteine through the conserved F or W. A D gene is named only where the DNA matches it firmly. Part of the rows lack a size; the others show once, few, many or a class for expanded clones.

V,D,size,J,CDR3,DNA
TRBV20-1,.,.,TRBJ2-7,CSAQIAYEQYF,TGCAGTGCACAAATAGCGTACGAGCAGTACTTC
TRBV27,.,.,TRBJ1-5,CASSFLPRGSNQPQHF,TGTGCCAGCAGTTTTCTCCCCAGGGGTAGCAATCAGCCCCAGCATTTT
TRBV10-3,.,.,TRBJ2-7,CAIRPSSYEQYF,TGTGCCATCAGGCCGAGCTCCTACGAGCAGTACTTC
TRBV6-5,TRBD1,few,TRBJ1-1,CASRVGQPNTEAFF,TGTGCCAGCAGGGTGGGACAGCCGAACACTGAAGCTTTCTTT
TRBV19,TRBD1,.,TRBJ2-7,CASSAGTAPVDF,TGTGCCAGTAGTGCCGGGACAGCCCCCGTAGACTTC
TRBV9,TRBD1,.,TRBJ2-7,CASSPRGTGHYEQYF,TGTGCCAGCAGCCCCAGAGGGACAGGGCACTACGAGCAGTACTTC
TRBV28,.,once,TRBJ1-2,CASSPIPYSNYGYTF,TGTGCCAGCAGTCCCATCCCCTATTCTAACTATGGCTACACCTTC
TRBV3-1/TRBV3-2,.,.,TRBJ1-1,CASSGLHGNTEAFF,TGTGCCAGCAGCGGACTACATGGGAACACTGAAGCTTTCTTT
TRBV6-5,.,.,TRBJ2-2,CASSPLQLNTGELFF,TGTGCCAGCAGTCCCTTACAGCTGAACACCGGGGAGCTGTTTTTT
TRBV29-1,TRBD1,.,TRBJ1-5,CSGTTGVDQPQHF,TGCAGCGGTACGACAGGGGTAGATCAGCCCCAGCATTTT
TRBV3-1/TRBV3-2,.,.,TRBJ1-2,CASSQGHTNYGYTF,TGTGCCAGCAGCCAGGGACATACTAACTATGGCTACACCTTC
TRBV6-5,TRBD1,.,TRBJ1-1,CASRRTGENTEAFF,TGTGCCAGCAGAAGGACAGGGGAGAACACTGAAGCTTTCTTT
TRBV3-1/TRBV3-2,.,.,TRBJ2-7,CASSDSVYEQYF,TGTGCCAGCAGCGACTCGGTCTACGAGCAGTACTTC
TRBV10-3,TRBD2,.,TRBJ2-3,CAISSIAGPGTDTQYF,TGTGCCATCAGCTCCATAGCGGGGCCAGGCACAGATACGCAGTATTTT
TRBV6-6,.,.,TRBJ1-1,CASSYSAGLNTEAFF,TGTGCCAGCAGTTACTCGGCAGGGTTGAACACTGAAGCTTTCTTT
TRBV16,TRBD1,.,TRBJ2-7,CASSLGTGNYEQYF,TGTGCCAGCAGCCTCGGGACAGGGAATTACGAGCAGTACTTC
TRBV27,.,.,TRBJ2-7,CASSLFGRRGRDEQYF,TGTGCCAGCAGTTTATTTGGGAGAAGGGGGAGGGACGAGCAGTACTTC
TRBV11-3,TRBD2,.,TRBJ2-1,CASSLGGSYNEQFF,TGTGCCAGCAGCTTAGGCGGGAGCTACAATGAGCAGTTCTTC
TRBV5-1,.,.,TRBJ2-7,CASRVSGTGSYEQYF,TGCGCCAGCAGAGTCAGCGGGACAGGCTCCTACGAGCAGTACTTC
TRBV5-1,.,.,TRBJ2-2,CASSYLARKNTGELFF,TGCGCCAGCAGCTATTTAGCGCGTAAAAACACCGGGGAGCTGTTTTTT
TRBV19,TRBD2,.,TRBJ2-1,CASSILASGSSSYNEQFF,TGTGCCAGTAGTATACTGGCTAGCGGGTCTAGCTCCTACAATGAGCAGTTCTTC
TRBV28,.,once,TRBJ1-3,CASSSNTIYF,TGTGCCAGCAGTTCGAACACCATATATTTT
TRBV12-3/TRBV12-4,.,.,TRBJ1-1,CASRGTEAFF,TGTGCCAGCAGGGGGACAGAAGCTTTCTTT
TRBV27,TRBD1,.,TRBJ2-2,CASSKDRVDTGELFF,TGTGCCAGCAGTAAGGACAGGGTGGACACCGGGGAGCTGTTTTTT
TRBV7-9,.,.,TRBJ2-5,CASSQEGLGTQYF,TGTGCCAGCAGCCAGGAGGGTCTCGGGACCCAGTACTTC
TRBV19,.,.,TRBJ2-7,CASGSTYEQYF,TGTGCCAGCGGGAGCACCTACGAGCAGTACTTC
TRBV19,.,few,TRBJ2-7,CASSGWTESSSYEQYF,TGTGCCAGTAGTGGCTGGACAGAATCTTCCTCCTACGAGCAGTACTTC
TRBV7-3,.,few,TRBJ2-2,CASSEGQANTGELFF,TGTGCCAGCAGCGAGGGACAAGCGAACACCGGGGAGCTGTTTTTT
TRBV6-7,TRBD1,.,TRBJ2-2,CASRPPLNRGTGELFF,TGTGCCAGCAGGCCACCCCTCAACAGGGGGACCGGGGAGCTGTTTTTT
TRBV6-1,TRBD2,.,TRBJ2-3,CASSEARLAGRATDTQYF,TGTGCCAGCAGTGAAGCTCGACTAGCGGGGCGGGCCACAGATACGCAGTATTTT
TRBV19,TRBD2,.,TRBJ2-3,CASREGPVSGISTDTQYF,TGTGCCAGTAGAGAGGGACCCGTAAGCGGGATTAGCACAGATACGCAGTATTTT
TRBV9,.,.,TRBJ1-2,CASSVAGQGLYGYTF,TGTGCCAGCAGCGTAGCAGGGCAGGGGCTCTATGGCTACACCTTC
TRBV24-1,.,.,TRBJ2-5,CATSGGGGQETQYF,TGTGCCACCAGTGGAGGGGGGGGGCAAGAGACCCAGTACTTC
TRBV6-2/TRBV6-3,.,once,TRBJ2-7,CASSPSPYEQYF,TGTGCCAGCAGTCCAAGCCCCTACGAGCAGTACTTC
TRBV19,TRBD2,.,TRBJ2-3,CASSTSSASGTQYF,TGTGCCAGTAGTACCTCCTCAGCTAGCGGTACGCAGTATTTT
TRBV7-9,.,.,TRBJ2-1,CASSTGIGNEQFF,TGTGCCAGCAGCACCGGGATTGGGAATGAGCAGTTCTTC
TRBV7-8,TRBD1,.,TRBJ1-5,CASSLPGQGSQPQHF,TGTGCCAGCAGCCTCCCAGGACAGGGTAGTCAGCCCCAGCATTTT
TRBV28,.,.,TRBJ1-5,CASRQGINQPQHF,TGTGCCAGCAGACAGGGTATCAATCAGCCCCAGCATTTT
TRBV27,.,.,TRBJ1-4,CASSPVSATNEKLFF,TGTGCCAGCAGCCCCGTTAGTGCAACTAATGAAAAACTGTTTTTT
TRBV6-1,.,.,TRBJ1-1,CASSESGGFEAFF,TGTGCCAGCAGTGAAAGTGGGGGCTTTGAAGCTTTCTTT
TRBV9,.,.,TRBJ2-5,CASSAGRVLGETQYF,TGTGCCAGCAGCGCAGGCAGGGTCCTAGGGGAGACCCAGTACTTC
TRBV5-1,.,few,TRBJ2-2,CASSLEGAGELFF,TGCGCCAGCAGCTTGGAGGGAGCCGGGGAGCTGTTTTTT
TRBV5-6,.,.,TRBJ1-1,CASSLGPNTEAFF,TGTGCCAGCAGCTTGGGGCCGAACACTGAAGCTTTCTTT
TRBV3-1/TRBV3-2,.,.,TRBJ1-3,CASSSGDGNTIYF,TGTGCCAGCAGTTCAGGGGATGGAAACACCATATATTTT
TRBV7-2,.,.,TRBJ2-1,CASSSQGNSYNEQFF,TGTGCCAGCAGCTCCCAGGGTAACTCCTACAATGAGCAGTTCTTC
TRBV6-5,TRBD1,.,TRBJ1-1,CASSPQGASNTEAFF,TGTGCCAGCAGTCCCCAGGGGGCCTCGAACACTGAAGCTTTCTTT
TRBV28,.,.,TRBJ2-7,CASSQNYEQYF,TGTGCCAGCAGCCAAAACTACGAGCAGTACTTC
TRBV5-8,.,.,TRBJ1-2,CASSRDPLYGYTF,TGTGCCAGCAGCCGGGATCCCCTCTATGGCTACACCTTC
TRBV19,.,.,TRBJ1-2,CASSIWNSPYYTF,TGTGCCAGTAGTATATGGAACAGCCCATACTACACCTTC
TRBV28,.,.,TRBJ1-2,CASSLRAQGRYGYTF,TGTGCCAGCAGTTTAAGGGCACAGGGTCGATATGGCTACACCTTC
TRBV24-1,TRBD1,.,TRBJ2-5,CATSDSSQGALGETQYF,TGTGCCACCAGTGATTCTTCACAGGGGGCGCTCGGAGAGACCCAGTACTTC
TRBV19,.,.,TRBJ2-5,CASTKAGADRTQYF,TGTGCCAGTACCAAGGCAGGGGCCGACCGGACCCAGTACTTC
TRBV5-4,.,few,TRBJ2-3,CASSSSTDTQYF,TGTGCCAGCAGCTCTAGCACAGATACGCAGTATTTT
TRBV10-1,TRBD1,.,TRBJ1-2,CASSDSMSSRDSYGYTF,TGCGCCAGCAGTGATTCCATGTCTTCTCGGGACAGCTACGGCTACACCTTC
TRBV7-2,TRBD2,.,TRBJ2-7,CASSARLAAPSSSYEQYF,TGTGCCAGCAGCGCCAGACTAGCGGCACCGTCCTCCTCCTACGAGCAGTACTTC
TRBV7-9,.,.,TRBJ2-2,CASSDLTGELFF,TGTGCCAGCAGTGACTTGACCGGGGAGCTGTTTTTT
TRBV11-2,.,once,TRBJ2-7,CASSTGVAGSYEQYF,TGTGCCAGCAGCACCGGGGTAGCAGGCTCCTACGAGCAGTACTTC
TRBV20-1,TRBD2,.,TRBJ2-1,CSASRTSGDNEQFF,TGCAGTGCTAGTCGGACTAGCGGCGACAATGAGCAGTTCTTC